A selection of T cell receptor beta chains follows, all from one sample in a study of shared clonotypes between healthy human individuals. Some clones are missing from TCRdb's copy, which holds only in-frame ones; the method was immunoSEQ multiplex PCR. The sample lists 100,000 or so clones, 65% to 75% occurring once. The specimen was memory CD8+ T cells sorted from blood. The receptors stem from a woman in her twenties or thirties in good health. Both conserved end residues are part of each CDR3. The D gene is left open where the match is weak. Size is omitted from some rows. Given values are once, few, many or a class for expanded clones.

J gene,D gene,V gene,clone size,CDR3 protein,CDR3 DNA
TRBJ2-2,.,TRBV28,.,CASSFSHPGELFF,TGTGCCAGCAGTTTTTCCCACCCCGGGGAGCTGTTTTTT
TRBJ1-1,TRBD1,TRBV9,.,CASSVEGAVAEAFF,TGTGCCAGCAGCGTAGAGGGGGCGGTGGCTGAAGCTTTCTTT
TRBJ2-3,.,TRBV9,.,CASSVERREADTQYF,TGTGCCAGCAGCGTAGAGAGGAGAGAGGCAGATACGCAGTATTTT
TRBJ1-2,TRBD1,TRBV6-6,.,CASGDRGNYGYTF,TGTGCCAGCGGGGACAGGGGAAACTATGGCTACACCTTC
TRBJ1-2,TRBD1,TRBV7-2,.,CASSLAAGTEDYGYTF,TGTGCCAGCAGCTTAGCAGCCGGGACAGAAGACTATGGCTACACCTTC
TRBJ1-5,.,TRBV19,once,CASSMSGLSNQPQHF,TGTGCCAGTAGTATGTCGGGGTTGAGCAATCAGCCCCAGCATTTT
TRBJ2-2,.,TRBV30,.,CAWNTGLTGELFF,TGTGCCTGGAACACAGGGTTGACTGGGGAGCTGTTTTTT
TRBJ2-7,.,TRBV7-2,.,CASSLVNSAYEQYF,TGTGCCAGCAGCTTAGTGAACAGCGCCTACGAGCAGTACTTC
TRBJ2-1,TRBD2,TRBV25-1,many,CASSHTPGPSGAYNEQFF,TGTGCCAGCAGCCACACCCCGGGCCCTAGCGGGGCTTACAATGAGCAGTTCTTC
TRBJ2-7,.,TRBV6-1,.,CASSRDGYEQYF,TGTGCCAGCAGTCGTGACGGCTACGAGCAGTACTTC
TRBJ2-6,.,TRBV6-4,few,CASSPQGGAGANVLTF,TGTGCCAGCAGTCCTCAGGGAGGAGCCGGGGCCAACGTCCTGACTTTC
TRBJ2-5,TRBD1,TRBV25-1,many,CASSDSYRGRQETQYF,TGTGCCAGCAGTGATTCTTACAGGGGGAGACAAGAGACCCAGTACTTC
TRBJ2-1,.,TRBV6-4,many,CASSDGLEMNEQFF,TGTGCCAGCAGTGACGGCCTAGAAATGAATGAGCAGTTCTTC
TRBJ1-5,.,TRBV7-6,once,CASSAQPDQPQHF,TGTGCCAGCAGCGCGCAGCCCGATCAGCCCCAGCATTTT
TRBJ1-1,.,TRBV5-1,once,CASRHDTGNTEAFF,TGCGCCAGCAGACACGACACCGGGAACACTGAAGCTTTCTTT
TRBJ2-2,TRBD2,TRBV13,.,CASCLGTTNTGELFF,TGTGCCAGCTGCCTCGGGACTACGAACACCGGGGAGCTGTTTTTT
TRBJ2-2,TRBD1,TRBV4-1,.,CASSQEGTGGADTGELFF,TGCGCCAGCAGCCAAGAGGGGACAGGGGGCGCGGACACCGGGGAGCTGTTTTTT
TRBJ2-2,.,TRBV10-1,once,CASSDSTSGELFF,TGCGCCAGCAGTGACTCGACCTCGGGGGAGCTGTTTTTT
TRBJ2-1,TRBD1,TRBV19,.,CASSISISRDRAFFF,TGTGCCAGTAGTATATCGATTTCGCGGGACAGGGCTTTCTTCTTC
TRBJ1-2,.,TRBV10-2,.,CASESPNYGGYTF,TGCGCCAGTGAAAGTCCTAACTATGGTGGCTACACCTTC
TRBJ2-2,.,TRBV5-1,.,CASSLDVSGHTGELFF,TGCGCCAGCAGCTTGGACGTTAGCGGACACACCGGGGAGCTGTTTTTT
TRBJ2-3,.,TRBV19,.,CASSIGYNPSTDTQYF,TGTGCCAGTAGTATAGGATACAATCCTAGCACAGATACGCAGTATTTT
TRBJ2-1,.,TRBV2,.,CASSGQNYNEQFF,TGTGCCAGCAGTGGACAGAATTACAATGAGCAGTTCTTC
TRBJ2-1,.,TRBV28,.,CASSFGIEQFF,TGTGCCAGCAGTTTTGGTATTGAGCAGTTCTTC
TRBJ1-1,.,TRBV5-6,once,CASSWGVLNTEAFF,TGTGCCAGCAGTTGGGGGGTCCTGAACACTGAAGCTTTCTTT
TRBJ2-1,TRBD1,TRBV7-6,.,CASSRWGDRGFNEQFF,TGTGCCAGCAGCCGCTGGGGGGACAGGGGCTTCAATGAGCAGTTCTTC
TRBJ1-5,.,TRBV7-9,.,CASSSGPGDQPQHF,TGTGCCAGCAGCTCGGGCCCCGGGGATCAGCCCCAGCATTTT
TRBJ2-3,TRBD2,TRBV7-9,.,CASSLTSESTDTQYF,TGTGCCAGCAGCTTAACTAGCGAGAGCACAGATACGCAGTATTTT
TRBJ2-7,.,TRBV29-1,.,CSAYGLNLASSSYEQYF,TGCAGCGCCTACGGGCTAAATTTAGCGTCCAGCTCCTACGAGCAGTACTTC
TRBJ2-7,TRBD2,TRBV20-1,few,CSAGLVYEQYF,TGCAGTGCCGGACTAGTATACGAGCAGTACTTC
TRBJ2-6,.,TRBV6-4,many,CASSESHGRGANVLTF,TGTGCCAGCAGTGAGTCACATGGTCGTGGGGCCAACGTCCTGACTTTC
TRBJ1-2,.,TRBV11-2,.,CASSLVGDTIYGYTF,TGTGCCAGCAGCTTAGTCGGGGACACAATCTATGGCTACACCTTC
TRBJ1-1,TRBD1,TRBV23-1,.,CASPPRGGPTFF,TGCGCCAGCCCCCCCAGGGGGGGTCCGACTTTCTTT
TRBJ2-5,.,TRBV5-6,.,CASSIGPRTQYF,TGTGCCAGCAGTATAGGGCCCCGGACCCAGTACTTC
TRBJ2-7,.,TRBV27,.,CASRAANSYEQYF,TGTGCCAGTAGAGCGGCCAACTCCTACGAGCAGTACTTC
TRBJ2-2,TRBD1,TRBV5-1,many,CASRVTGATGELFF,TGCGCCAGCCGCGTCACAGGGGCCACCGGGGAGCTGTTTTTT
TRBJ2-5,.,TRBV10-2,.,CASSGQVQETQYF,TGCGCCAGCAGTGGGCAGGTACAAGAGACCCAGTACTTC
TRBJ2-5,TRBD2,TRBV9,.,CASGRTSGTAETQYF,TGTGCCAGCGGCCGGACTAGCGGAACGGCAGAGACCCAGTACTTC
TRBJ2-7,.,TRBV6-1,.,CASRTGPSYEQYF,TGTGCCAGCAGAACAGGACCCTCCTACGAGCAGTACTTC
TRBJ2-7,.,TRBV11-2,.,CASSLDYTGWGTYEQYF,TGTGCCAGCAGCTTAGATTATACGGGGTGGGGCACCTACGAGCAGTACTTC
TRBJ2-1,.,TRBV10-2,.,CASRVNNEQFF,TGCGCCAGCAGGGTAAACAATGAGCAGTTCTTC
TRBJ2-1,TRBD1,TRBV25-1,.,CASSEPQGNEQFF,TGTGCCAGCAGTGAACCACAGGGGAATGAGCAGTTCTTC
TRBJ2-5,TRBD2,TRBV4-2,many,CASSQFGASGSQETQYF,TGTGCCAGCAGCCAATTCGGGGCTAGCGGGTCCCAAGAGACCCAGTACTTC
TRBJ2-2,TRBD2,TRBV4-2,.,CASRPGTSGRVNTGELFF,TGTGCCAGCAGACCCGGGACTAGCGGGAGGGTAAACACCGGGGAGCTGTTTTTT
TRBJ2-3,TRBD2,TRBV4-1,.,CASSHSGLAGGQITDTQYF,TGCGCCAGCAGCCACTCGGGACTAGCGGGAGGGCAGATCACAGATACGCAGTATTTT
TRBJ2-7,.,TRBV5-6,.,CASSSDDYEQYF,TGTGCCAGCAGTTCTGACGACTACGAGCAGTACTTC
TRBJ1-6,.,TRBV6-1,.,CASSEVLGSDSPLHF,TGTGCCAGCAGTGAAGTCTTAGGGTCGGATTCACCCCTCCACTTT
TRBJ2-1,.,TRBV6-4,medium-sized,CASSDSDYNEQFF,TGTGCCAGCAGTGACTCGGACTACAATGAGCAGTTCTTC
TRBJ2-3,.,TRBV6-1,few,CASSEALGIEYTQYF,TGTGCCAGCAGTGAAGCGCTGGGGATAGAGTATACGCAGTATTTT
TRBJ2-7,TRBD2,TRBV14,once,CASSQQGLAGVEQYF,TGTGCCAGCAGCCAACAGGGACTAGCGGGAGTAGAGCAGTACTTC
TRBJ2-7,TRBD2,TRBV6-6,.,CASRGGPLYEQYF,TGTGCCAGCAGGGGAGGGCCTCTCTACGAGCAGTACTTC
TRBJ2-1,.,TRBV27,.,CASRIGFSSYNEQFF,TGTGCCAGCAGAATCGGATTCAGCTCCTACAATGAGCAGTTCTTC
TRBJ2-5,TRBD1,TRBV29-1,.,CSVEMVATGAQETQYF,TGCAGCGTTGAGATGGTGGCTACAGGGGCCCAAGAGACCCAGTACTTC